This is a list of T cell receptor beta chains from one sample in a study of T-cell reconstitution after alpha-beta-depleted transplantation in children. TCRdb used MiXCR to reprocess the PCR reads, holding one entry per CDR3 protein. The profile shows approximately 430,000 distinct CDR3 sequences, around 15% of them singletons. The sequences come from PBMCs, mostly from graft donor cells, collected 360 days after TCRalphabeta/CD19-depleted stem cell transplant. Source of these receptors: a boy under three years old who had a stem cell transplant for Wiskott-Aldrich syndrome, so the T cells may come from the graft donor. Both conserved end residues are part of each CDR3.

TRBV10-3	CAITVRQGRITDTQYF
TRBV7-9	CASSLEIWETQYF
TRBV12-3/TRBV12-4	CASSLLIEQFF
TRBV6-5	CASSYGRTDTQYF
TRBV5-6	CASSHLQGASYNSPLHF
TRBV6-5	CASSYKTGKSSYEQYF
TRBV9	CASSVVWEDHNEQFF
TRBV12-3/TRBV12-4	CASSARLGPRHEQYF
TRBV9	CASSVLSGELFF
TRBV5-1	CASSVTGREEKLFF
TRBV2	CASTASVYNEQFF
TRBV13	CASSFKSGHEQYF
TRBV7-2	CASSTIPGLAGGGEQFF
TRBV27	CASSYLSSYNEQFF
TRBV5-4	CASSLLAGRYNEQFF
TRBV7-2	CASSLSWAPTYEQYF
TRBV27	CASSLWLSSEQFF
TRBV5-1	CASSSGTPNTGELFF